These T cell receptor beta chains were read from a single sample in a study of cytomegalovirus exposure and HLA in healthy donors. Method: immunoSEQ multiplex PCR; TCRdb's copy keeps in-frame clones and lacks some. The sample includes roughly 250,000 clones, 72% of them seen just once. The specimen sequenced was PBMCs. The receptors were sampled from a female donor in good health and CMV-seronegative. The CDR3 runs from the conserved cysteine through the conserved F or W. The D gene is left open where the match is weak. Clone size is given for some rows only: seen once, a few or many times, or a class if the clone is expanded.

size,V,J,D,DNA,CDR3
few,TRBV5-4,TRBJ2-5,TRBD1,TGTGCCAGCACCGGCCGGATACAGGGGCAAGAGACCCAGTACTTC,CASTGRIQGQETQYF
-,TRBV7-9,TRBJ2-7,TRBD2,TGTGCCAGCAGCTTGTCTAGCGGGAACTCCTACGAGCAGTACTTC,CASSLSSGNSYEQYF
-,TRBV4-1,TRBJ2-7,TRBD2,TGCGCCAGCAGCCAAGAAGATCTAGCGGGTGACGAGCAGTACTTC,CASSQEDLAGDEQYF
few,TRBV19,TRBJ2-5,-,TGTGCCAGTAGTAGTAGTGGGACCCAGTACTTC,CASSSSGTQYF
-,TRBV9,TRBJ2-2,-,TGTGCCAGCAGCGTATCTGCGGGAAAGGCCGGGGAGCTGTTTTTT,CASSVSAGKAGELFF
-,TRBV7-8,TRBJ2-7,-,TGTGCCAGCAGCTTAATTGCGTTGCAGTACTTC,CASSLIALQYF
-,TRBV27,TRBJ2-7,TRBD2,TGTGCCAGCAGACTACTAGCGGGAGGTAGCGAGCAGTACTTC,CASRLLAGGSEQYF
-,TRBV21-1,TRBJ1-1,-,TGTGCCAGCAGCAAGGGACAGGGGCGGGGGGGTACTGAAGCTTTCTTT,CASSKGQGRGGTEAFF
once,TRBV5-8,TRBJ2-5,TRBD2,TGTGCCAGCAGCCCCCTCGGGACTAGCGATAGCCAAGAGACCCAGTACTTC,CASSPLGTSDSQETQYF
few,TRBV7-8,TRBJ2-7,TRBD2,TGTGCCAGCAGAGTTACTAGCGGTTCTCTTTTATCGGCCGAGCAGTACTTC,CASRVTSGSLLSAEQYF
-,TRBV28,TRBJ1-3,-,TGTGCCAGCAGTTCCTATATAGCACAGGCATCTGGAAACACCATATATTTT,CASSSYIAQASGNTIYF
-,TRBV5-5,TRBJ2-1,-,TGTGCCAGCGGGGCGTGGGAGGCTAATGAGCAGTTCTTC,CASGAWEANEQFF
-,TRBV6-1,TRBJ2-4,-,TGTGCCAGCAAAGGATGGGAGTCCTCTGCGGACATTCAGTACTTC,CASKGWESSADIQYF
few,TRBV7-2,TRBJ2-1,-,TGTGCCAGCAGCTTTAACACCCTCTCCTACAATGAGCAGTTCTTC,CASSFNTLSYNEQFF
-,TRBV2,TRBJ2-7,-,TGTGCCAGCTTTGGGACTGAATTCTACGAGCAGTACTTC,CASFGTEFYEQYF
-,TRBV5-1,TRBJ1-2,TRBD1,TGCGCCAGCAGCGGGGACAGGACCCCCGATTCTGGCTACACCTTC,CASSGDRTPDSGYTF
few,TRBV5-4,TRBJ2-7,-,TGTGCCAGCAGCTTCGGAACTACTACCTACGAGCAGTACTTC,CASSFGTTTYEQYF
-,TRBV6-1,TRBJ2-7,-,TGTGCCAGCAGCCACAGCGGAGCCTACGAGCAGTACTTC,CASSHSGAYEQYF
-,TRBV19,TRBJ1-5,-,TGTGCCAGCACAGCATCGTACGGTAATCAGCCCCAGCATTTT,CASTASYGNQPQHF
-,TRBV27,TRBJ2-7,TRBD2,TGTGCCAGCAGTCGCCGACTAGCGGGAACCCCCTACGAGCAGTACTTC,CASSRRLAGTPYEQYF
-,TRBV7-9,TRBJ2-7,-,TGTGCCAGCAGCTTAGAGGAGGGGGCGAACTACGAGCAGTACTTC,CASSLEEGANYEQYF
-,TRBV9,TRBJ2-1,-,TGTGCCAGCAGCGTGTTTACTACCAGCTCCTACAATGAGCAGTTCTTC,CASSVFTTSSYNEQFF
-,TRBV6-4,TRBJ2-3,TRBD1,TGTGCCAGCAGCTCAGGGGGCGCTGGCACAGATACGCAGTATTTT,CASSSGGAGTDTQYF
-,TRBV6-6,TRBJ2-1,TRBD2,TGTGCCAGCAGCAGGGAGGGAAGCTCCTACAATGAGCAGTTCTTC,CASSREGSSYNEQFF
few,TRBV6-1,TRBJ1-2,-,TGTGCCAGCAGTGAAGAAGCTTCGGATGGCTACACCTTC,CASSEEASDGYTF
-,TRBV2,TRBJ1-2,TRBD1,TGTGCCAGCAGTAGAGAACAGGGGGCCTATGGCTACACCTTC,CASSREQGAYGYTF
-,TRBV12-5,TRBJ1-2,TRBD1,TGTGCTAGTGGTTTGGTACAGGGGGGCGACTATGGCTACACCTTC,CASGLVQGGDYGYTF
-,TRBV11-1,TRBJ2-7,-,TGTGCCAGCAGCTTCAGTCGGGGCTCCTACGAGCAGTACTTC,CASSFSRGSYEQYF
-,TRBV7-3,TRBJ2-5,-,TGTGCCAGCAGCTTGACAGGATGGGAGACCCAGTACTTC,CASSLTGWETQYF
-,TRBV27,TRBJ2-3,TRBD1,TGTGCCAGCAGTCAGCGCCGGGACAGGTCGACAGATACGCAGTATTTT,CASSQRRDRSTDTQYF
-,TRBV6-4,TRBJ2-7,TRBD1,TGTGCCAGCAGTGACCAAGATCGGACAGGGGGATCCTACGAGCAGTACTTC,CASSDQDRTGGSYEQYF
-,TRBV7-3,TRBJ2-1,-,TGTGCCAGCAGCCGTACCCCAGTTTATGAGCAGTTCTTC,CASSRTPVYEQFF
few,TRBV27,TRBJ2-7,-,TGTGCCAGCAGTTTGGCGGGGAATTCCTACGAGCAGTACTTC,CASSLAGNSYEQYF
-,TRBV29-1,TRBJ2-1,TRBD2,TGCAGCGTTCCCGCCCGGGACTACCAAAATGAACAGTTCTTC,CSVPARDYQNEQFF
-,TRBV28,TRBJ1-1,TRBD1,TGTGCCAGCAGTTCTCCACTGACAGGGGGCCGTGCTGAAGCTTTCTTT,CASSSPLTGGRAEAFF
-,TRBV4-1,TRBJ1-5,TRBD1,TGCGCCAGCAGCTACGGACAGGGTGGACAGCCCCAGCATTTT,CASSYGQGGQPQHF
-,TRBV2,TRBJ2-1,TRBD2,TGTGCCAGCAACACCCCGACTAGCGGGAGGGTACGAGGGTCCTACAATGAGCAGTTCTTC,CASNTPTSGRVRGSYNEQFF
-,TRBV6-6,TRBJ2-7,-,TGTGCCAGCAGTTACTTCTCAGTCGACGAGCAGTACTTC,CASSYFSVDEQYF
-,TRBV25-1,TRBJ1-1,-,TGTGCCAGCAGTATTCAGATGAACACTGAAGCTTTCTTT,CASSIQMNTEAFF
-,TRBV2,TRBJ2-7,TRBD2,TGTGCCAGCAGCACATATAGCGGGAGAGGGGCCTACGAGCAGTACTTC,CASSTYSGRGAYEQYF
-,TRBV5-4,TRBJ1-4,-,TGTGCCAGCAGCTTGTCTAGCAGGGGCGGTGAAAAACTGTTTTTT,CASSLSSRGGEKLFF
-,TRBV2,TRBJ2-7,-,TGTGCCAGCAAGCGCGGATACGAGCAGTACTTC,CASKRGYEQYF